One and the same sample provided the 17 T cell receptor beta chains below, sequenced in a study of OX40 agonist ivuxolimab in advanced cancers. Profiled with immunoSEQ multiplex PCR; TCRdb holds only in-frame clones, not every one. Of tens of thousands of clones listed, roughly four fifths are singletons. The sample here was CD4+ or CD8+ T cells sorted from blood, taken in a trial of the OX40 agonist ivuxolimab. These receptors originate from an adult with an advanced solid tumor such as melanoma, head and neck, liver or kidney cancer.

CDR3 nucleotides: TGTGCCATCAGTGTAACAGCGGTGGAAGATACGCAGTATTTT. Translating gives CAISVTAVEDTQYF. This rearrangement joins TRBV10-3 to TRBJ2-3; possibly TRBD2 for D (5 bases). CDR1 is ENHRY and CDR2 is SYGVKD in the germline V gene. This CDR3 is built from 14 residues. Trimming cost V 4 bases and J 5 bases, with 13 bases left between them.

CDR3 residues: CASSLGQQETQYF. CDR3 sequence (DNA): TGTGCCAGCAGCTTGGGACAGCAAGAGACCCAGTACTTC. The chain couples TRBV5-6 to TRBJ2-5; a weak D match, TRBD1 (5 bases). CDR3 size: 13 residues. V was cut by 0 bases and J by 2 bases, with 5 bases left in between. Germline loops: CDR1 SGHDT, CDR2 YYEEEE. Combining the CDR3 with reference TRBV5-6 and TRBJ2-5 gives the whole variable domain DAGVTQSPTHLIKTRGQQVTLRCSPKSGHDTVSWYQQALGQGPQFIFQYYEEEERQRGNFPDRFSGHQFPNYSSELNVNALLLGDSALYLCASSLGQQETQYFGPGTRLLVL.

The chain couples TRBV6-1 to TRBJ1-2; D unresolved. CDR3 length: 14 residues. The germline CDR1 and CDR2 sequences are MNHNS and SASEGT. V was cut by 1 base and J by 11 bases, with 17 bases left in between. This CDR3 reads CASSEVGQLTWYTF. The CDR3 DNA is TGTGCCAGCAGTGAAGTAGGGCAGCTTACCTGGTACACCTTC.

The chain carries TRBV5-4 and TRBJ2-5; possible D gene TRBD2, 6 bases. Germline V gene lookup returns CDR1 SGHNT and CDR2 YYREEE (reference sequence). The CDR3 runs to 15 residues. The V gene lost 3 bases and the J gene lost 2 bases, with 14 bases spanning the gap. CDR3 loop: CASSSGGGHQETQYF. The CDR3 bases are TGTGCCAGCAGCTCCGGGGGAGGCCATCAAGAGACCCAGTACTTC.

The genes are TRBV7-9 and TRBJ2-5; D is possibly TRBD1 or TRBD2 (5 bases each). V lost 5 bases and J lost 2, with 15 bases in between. The CDR3 has 15 residues. In germline, CDR1 is SEHNR, CDR2 FQNEAQ (reference sequence). Here the CDR3 DNA reads TGTGCCAGCAGCCCACCGGGACGGACGCAAGAGACCCAGTACTTC. This codes for CASSPPGRTQETQYF.

This chain uses TRBV6-5 with TRBJ2-7; D tentatively reads TRBD1 or TRBD2 (6 bases each). The CDR3 runs to 16 residues. Germline values: CDR1 MNHEY, CDR2 SVGAGI. The V and J ends lost 0 bases and 5 bases respectively, with 17 bases between them. The CDR3 loop reads CASSYSFGPGANEQYF. In DNA, the CDR3 is TGTGCCAGCAGTTACTCGTTCGGGCCGGGGGCAAACGAGCAGTACTTC.

V is TRBV5-6 and J is TRBJ2-7; TRBD1 aligns across 7 bases. The CDR3 totals 16 residues. Trimming took 0 bases from V and 0 from J; bases not matched to a gene: 6. Germline values: CDR1 SGHDT, CDR2 YYEEEE. For the CDR3, the DNA is TGTGCCAGCAGCTTGGAGGGGGCAGGGAGCTCCTACGAGCAGTACTTC. It codes for CASSLEGAGSSYEQYF.

The V gene is TRBV6-1, the J gene TRBJ1-5, with a possible D match to TRBD1 (6 bases). This CDR3 region has 14 residues. Per the germline V gene, CDR1 is MNHNS and CDR2 is SASEGT. V shed 5 bases and J shed 6 bases, with 14 bases lying between them. CDR3 nucleotide sequence: TGTGCCAGCAGTATACAGGGTCCTGGTCAGCCCCAGCATTTT. It yields the protein CASSIQGPGQPQHF.

This sequence joins TRBV4-1 and TRBJ2-3, with D hard to call. The germline V and J ends were trimmed by 0 bases and 2 bases, with 3 bases remaining between them. Per germline, CDR1 MGHRA and CDR2 YSYEKL. The CDR3 has 13 residues. The CDR3 sequence: CASSQDPTDTQYF. The CDR3 nucleotides are TGCGCCAGCAGCCAAGATCCCACAGATACGCAGTATTTT.

CDR3 sequence (DNA): TGTGCCAGCAGCTTGGCCCCTCGGGGCAACTATTCACCCCTCCACTTT. Protein product: CASSLAPRGNYSPLHF. The chain uses TRBV11-3 and TRBJ1-6, with a possible D match to TRBD1 (5 bases). The ends were cut back, 3 bases at V and 8 bases at J, with 17 bases in the middle. The CDR3 is 16 residues long. Per germline, CDR1 SGHNT and CDR2 YENEEA.

The V call is TRBV6-1, the J call TRBJ2-3; D is possibly TRBD2 (5 bases). The germline gives CDR1 MNHNS, CDR2 SASEGT. V shed 1 base and J shed 5 bases, with 13 bases lying between them. The CDR3 covers 15 residues. The CDR3 reads CASSEGRGVVDTQYF. The CDR3 DNA is TGTGCCAGCAGTGAAGGACGGGGAGTAGTAGATACGCAGTATTTT.

The chain is built from TRBV30 and TRBJ2-4; a weak D match, TRBD2 (6 bases). V lost 3 bases, J lost 5 bases, and 8 bases lay in between. CDR1 and CDR2 from the germline V gene are GTSNPN and SVGIG (reference sequence). The CDR3 consists of 12 residues. CDR3: CAWRRGENIQYF. CDR3 coding DNA: TGTGCCTGGAGGCGGGGTGAAAACATTCAGTACTTC.

The chain has TRBV18 and TRBJ1-6; D unresolved. This CDR3 spans 14 amino acids. The V end was cut by 6 bases, the J end by 6 bases, with 12 bases between. Germline lookup yields CDR1 KGHSH and CDR2 LQKENI. The CDR3 DNA follows: TGTGCCAGCTCCACGGGGTCGGGTAATTCACCCCTCCACTTT. Its translation: CASSTGSGNSPLHF.

The V and J genes are TRBV5-4 and TRBJ2-5; possibly TRBD1 or TRBD2 for D (5 bases each). V lost 4 bases and J lost 7, with 17 bases in between. The CDR3 is 14 amino acids. Germline V lookup: CDR1 SGHNT, CDR2 YYREEE (reference sequence). The DNA of the CDR3 is TGTGCCAGCAGCAGCGGCCAGGGAATTGGGACCCAGTACTTC. It yields the protein CASSSGQGIGTQYF. Filled out from reference TRBV5-4 and TRBJ2-5, the complete variable domain reads ETGVTQSPTHLIKTRGQQVTLRCSSQSGHNTVSWYQQALGQGPQFIFQYYREEENGRGNFPPRFSGLQFPNYSSELNVNALELDDSALYLCASSSGQGIGTQYFGPGTRLLVL.

The chain combines TRBV7-3 with TRBJ1-1; 7 bases agree with TRBD1. V trimming: 4 bases; J trimming: 4 bases; junction bases outside the gene matches: 6. From germline, CDR1 is SGHTA and CDR2 FQGTGA. The CDR3 is 14 amino acids. Written as DNA, the CDR3 is TGTGCCAGCAGCTCCCAGGGGGACGGCACTGAAGCTTTCTTT. It encodes CASSSQGDGTEAFF.

The chain is built from TRBV12-5 and TRBJ2-7; possibly TRBD1 for D (5 bases). Germline values: CDR1 LGHNT, CDR2 FRNRAP. V was cut by 1 base and J by 3 bases, with 16 bases left in between. This CDR3 has 16 amino acids. CDR3 sequence (DNA): TGTGCTAGTGGTTTGGCTACAGGAACCCTACTCTACGAGCAGTACTTC. It specifies CASGLATGTLLYEQYF.

The chain carries TRBV5-1 and TRBJ2-5, with 8 bases matching TRBD1. Germline CDR1 reads SGHRS; CDR2 reads YFSETQ. Trimming cost V 0 bases and J 5 bases; bases outside gene matches: 9. There are 16 residues in the CDR3. CDR3 nucleotide sequence: TGCGCCAGCAGCTTGGCCCCGTCAGGGGGCAGGGAGACCCAGTACTTC. Translating gives CASSLAPSGGRETQYF.